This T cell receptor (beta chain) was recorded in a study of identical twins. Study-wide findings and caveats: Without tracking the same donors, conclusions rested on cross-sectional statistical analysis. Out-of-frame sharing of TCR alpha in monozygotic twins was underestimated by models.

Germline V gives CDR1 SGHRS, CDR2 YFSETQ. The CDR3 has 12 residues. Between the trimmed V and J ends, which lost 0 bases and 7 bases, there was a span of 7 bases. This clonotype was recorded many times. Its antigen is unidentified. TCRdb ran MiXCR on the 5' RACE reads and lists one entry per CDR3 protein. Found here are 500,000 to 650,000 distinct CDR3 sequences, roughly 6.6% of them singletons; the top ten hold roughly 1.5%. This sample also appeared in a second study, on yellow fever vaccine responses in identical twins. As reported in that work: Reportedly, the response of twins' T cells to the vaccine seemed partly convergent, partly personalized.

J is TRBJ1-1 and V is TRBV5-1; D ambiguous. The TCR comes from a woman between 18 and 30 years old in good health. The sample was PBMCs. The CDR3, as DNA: TGCGCCAGCAGCTTGGGATGGGTTGAAGCTTTCTTT. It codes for CASSLGWVEAFF.